The present entry profiles one T cell receptor (beta chain) with its context. The antigen is unknown. The junction had 5 bases not matched to a gene; V was cut back by 1 base and J by 11 bases. Germline-derived CDR1 and CDR2 are MNHNS and SASEGT. The CDR3 is 13 residues long. Per individual sample, about 100,000 TCR templates were assayed. The data were produced by immunoSEQ multiplex PCR, yet TCRdb's version contains in-frame clones alone and is incomplete. The data show fewer than 110,000 clones, with approximately 91% seen just once and 12% held by the top ten. This sample stems from a study of siplizumab effects on memory and regulatory T cells. The study's findings and limits: Memory cells seemed less diverse than naive T cells, which also seemed major contributors to the alloresponse.

The chain carries TRBV6-1 and TRBJ1-2, with 9 bases lining up with TRBD1. The sequence was obtained from a human donor in good health. Sequenced sample: non-Treg CD4+ T cells sorted from blood. The DNA for the CDR3 is TGTGCCAGCAGTGAAGTTGGGACAGGGTGGTACACCTTC. It encodes CASSEVGTGWYTF.